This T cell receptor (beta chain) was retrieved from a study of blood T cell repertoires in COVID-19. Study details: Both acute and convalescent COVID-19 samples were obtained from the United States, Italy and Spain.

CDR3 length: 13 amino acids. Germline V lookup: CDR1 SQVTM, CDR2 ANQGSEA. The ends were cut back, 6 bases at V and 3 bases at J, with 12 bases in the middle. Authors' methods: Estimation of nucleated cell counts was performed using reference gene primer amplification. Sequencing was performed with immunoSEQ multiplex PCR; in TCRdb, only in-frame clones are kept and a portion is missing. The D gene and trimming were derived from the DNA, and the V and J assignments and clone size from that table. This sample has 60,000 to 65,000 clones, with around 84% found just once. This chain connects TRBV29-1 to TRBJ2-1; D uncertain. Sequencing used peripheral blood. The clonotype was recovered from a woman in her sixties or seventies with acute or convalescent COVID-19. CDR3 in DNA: TGCAGCGTATCTAGACTGAACTACAATGAGCAGTTCTTC. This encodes CSVSRLNYNEQFF.